A single sample is the source of the 20 T cell receptor beta chains below, sequenced in a study of blood T cell repertoires in COVID-19. TCRdb's copy holds only in-frame clones and misses some; the assay was immunoSEQ multiplex PCR. The sample consists of about 360,000 clones, 86% of them appearing once. Sequencing was performed on peripheral blood. Every receptor here comes from a woman aged 60-75 years with COVID-19, enrolled during active disease.

Comments on this clone: Other DNA sequences in this sample translate to the same CDR3. The rearrangement joins TRBV7-2 to TRBJ2-1; 9 positions agree with TRBD2. Germline V gene lookup returns CDR1 SGHTA and CDR2 FQGNSA. Germline trimming cut 2 bases from V and 4 bases from J; bases unmatched to any gene: 3. CDR3 length: 15 residues. CDR3 in amino acids: CASSLSGGSYNEQFF. For the CDR3, the DNA is TGTGCCAGCAGCTTAAGCGGGGGGTCATACAATGAGCAGTTCTTC.

This chain joins TRBV19 and TRBJ2-1, with 8 bases lining up with TRBD2. Germline-derived CDR1 and CDR2 are LNHDA and SQIVND (reference sequence). CDR3 size: 17 residues. J was trimmed by 6 bases and V by 7 bases; bases with no gene match: 17. The CDR3 bases are TGTGCCAGTAAACCACATCTTGCCAGCGGGGGTCGCAATGAGCAGTTCTTC. Translated, it gives CASKPHLASGGRNEQFF.

This chain connects TRBV19 to TRBJ2-5; 14 positions agree with TRBD2. With 6 bases clipped from V and 5 bases from J, the junction kept 11 bases outside the gene matches. This CDR3 has 17 amino acids. Germline loops: CDR1 LNHDA, CDR2 SQIVND (reference sequence). CDR3 protein: CASSSGTSGGRRETQYF. DNA for the CDR3: TGTGCCAGTAGCTCCGGGACTAGCGGGGGCCGTAGGGAGACCCAGTACTTC.

This clone has only one observation. This sequence joins TRBV7-2 and TRBJ1-2; TRBD1 matches at 7 bases. CDR1 is SGHTA and CDR2 is FQGNSA in the germline V gene. The length of the CDR3 is 13 residues. Losses at the gene ends were 5 bases for V and 7 bases for J; bases not matched to a gene: 7. The CDR3 nucleotides read TGTGCCAGCAGCGTAAACCACAGGGGTGGCTACACCTTC. Amino acids: CASSVNHRGGYTF.

The chain has TRBV15 and TRBJ2-1; D is possibly TRBD1 (6 bases). This CDR3 has 17 amino acids. V was trimmed by 7 bases and J by 0 bases, leaving 19 bases between them. Looked up from germline, CDR1 is LNHNV and CDR2 is YYDKDF (reference sequence). The CDR3 here is CATNHLQGLSSYNEQFF. The CDR3 nucleotides read TGTGCCACCAACCACTTACAGGGTTTGTCCTCCTACAATGAGCAGTTCTTC.

The V and J genes are TRBV10-3 and TRBJ2-5, with D perhaps matching TRBD1 (5 bases). The CDR3 extends over 12 amino acids. Germline V gene lookup returns CDR1 ENHRY and CDR2 SYGVKD. V was trimmed by 7 bases and J by 2 bases, leaving 8 bases between them. In DNA form, the CDR3 reads TGTGCCATCATGGGGCAGCAAGAGACCCAGTACTTC. Translation gives CAIMGQQETQYF.

V gene TRBV7-2 combines with J gene TRBJ2-7; TRBD2 aligns across 7 bases. The CDR3 consists of 15 residues. The germline V gene has CDR1 SGHTA and CDR2 FQGNSA. The ends lost 2 bases at V and 0 bases at J; junction bases unmatched: 4. The CDR3 reads CASSLRRGISYEQYF. The CDR3 nucleotides are TGTGCCAGCAGCTTACGGCGGGGGATCTCCTACGAGCAGTACTTC.

This chain joins TRBV11-3 and TRBJ1-3, with 7 nucleotides matching TRBD1. With 1 base clipped from V and 0 bases from J, the junction kept 9 bases outside the gene matches. The CDR3 extends over 18 amino acids. Germline V CDR1 and CDR2: SGHNT, YENEEA. The CDR3 nucleotides are TGTGCCAGCAGCTTAGCCCTGAGACAGGGAGACTCTGGAAACACCATATATTTT. Translated: CASSLALRQGDSGNTIYF.

CDR3 region: CASSSGGTGQFF. The CDR3 region has the DNA TGTGCCAGCAGTAGCGGGGGCACTGGGCAGTTCTTC. The chain recombines TRBV2 with TRBJ2-1; 8 bases are a match to TRBD2. The CDR3 is 12 amino acids. V lost 5 bases to trimming and J lost 12 bases; unmatched junction nucleotides: 6. Germline V gene sequence: CDR1 SNHLY, CDR2 FYNNEI.

The V call is TRBV5-1, the J call TRBJ2-7, with TRBD1 identical over 9 bases. V lost 7 bases to trimming and J lost 6 bases; unmatched junction nucleotides: 8. Per the germline V gene, CDR1 is SGHRS and CDR2 is YFSETQ. This CDR3 contains 13 residues. Here the CDR3 DNA reads TGCGCCAGCCGCCGGGACAGGGTTGGCGAGCAGTACTTC. Its translation is CASRRDRVGEQYF.

This sequence joins TRBV10-2 and TRBJ1-2, with 8 bases identical to TRBD1. This CDR3 contains 14 residues. Germline CDR1 WSHSY, CDR2 SAAADI. The V segment lost 3 bases and the J segment 1 base; nucleotides outside the gene matches: 1. The CDR3 DNA is TGCGCCAGCAGTGACAGGGGGCGTAACTATGGCTACACCTTC. It translates to CASSDRGRNYGYTF.

Concerning this clone itself: The same CDR3 can be traced to other DNA sequences in this sample. The rearrangement links TRBV20-1 to TRBJ1-2, with a weak D call TRBD1 (5 bases). V was cut by 2 bases and J by 5 bases, with 6 bases left in between. This CDR3 is 11 amino acids long. Per the germline V gene, CDR1 is DFQATT and CDR2 is SNEGSKA (reference sequence). CDR3 region: CSARQGYGYTF. The CDR3 region has the DNA TGCAGTGCTAGACAGGGATATGGCTACACCTTC.

This clone was picked up one time. This chain joins TRBV5-1 and TRBJ2-7, with TRBD1 matching over 8 bases. This CDR3 comprises 14 residues. Per the germline V gene, CDR1 is SGHRS and CDR2 is YFSETQ. After removal of 4 bases from V and 6 bases from J, the junction contained 9 bases not matched to a gene. CDR3 in amino acids: CASSGGQAGGEQYF. The CDR3 DNA follows: TGCGCCAGCAGCGGGGGACAGGCTGGTGGCGAGCAGTACTTC.

Comment on this clone: The sample has other DNA sequences that encode this CDR3 too. This chain joins TRBV4-1 and TRBJ1-2; 7 bases match TRBD1. This CDR3 is built from 15 residues. Germline V gene lookup returns CDR1 MGHRA and CDR2 YSYEKL. Germline trimming cut 3 bases from V and 4 bases from J; bases unmatched to any gene: 8. CDR3: CASSQTGTVRYGYTF. The CDR3 coding sequence is TGCGCCAGCAGCCAGACCGGGACAGTTCGCTATGGCTACACCTTC.

This chain links TRBV12-3 or TRBV12-4 with TRBJ2-1; a possible D gene is TRBD2 (7 bases). Trimming pared 6 bases from V and 6 bases from J, leaving 12 bases between. CDR3 size: 13 residues. The chain's CDR3 is CASRAGGANEQFF. CDR3 DNA: TGTGCCAGCAGGGCTGGGGGGGCCAATGAGCAGTTCTTC.

V gene TRBV5-1 combines with J gene TRBJ2-1; D is perhaps TRBD2 (6 bases). This CDR3 has 15 amino acids. V was shortened by 0 bases and J by 4 bases, with 11 bases between the two germline ends. CDR1 is SGHRS and CDR2 is YFSETQ in the germline V gene. This CDR3 is CASSLEAGLYNEQFF. In DNA, the CDR3 is TGCGCCAGCAGCTTGGAGGCGGGGTTATACAATGAGCAGTTCTTC.

The J gene is TRBJ2-7, the V gene TRBV11-1; 7 bases map to TRBD1. From germline, CDR1 is SGHAT and CDR2 FQDESV (reference sequence). CDR3 length: 14 amino acids. V lost 5 bases and J lost 1; bases outside the gene matches: 5. The CDR3 loop is CASSHRDSSYEQYF. The CDR3 DNA follows: TGTGCCAGCAGCCACCGGGACAGTTCCTACGAGCAGTACTTC.

The CDR3 DNA is TGTGCCTCAAGGACATCGAACACCGGGGAGCTGTTTTTT. This gives the protein CASRTSNTGELFF. V usage is TRBV30 and J usage is TRBJ2-2; possible D gene TRBD1, 5 bases. There are 13 residues in the CDR3. Germline V gene lookup returns CDR1 GTSNPN and CDR2 SVGIG (reference sequence). V was pared by 7 bases and J by 0 bases, with 9 bases between.

This clone has more than one count but fewer than ten. V is TRBV6-5 and J is TRBJ1-1; tentatively, D is TRBD1 (5 bases). The germline gives CDR1 MNHEY, CDR2 SVGAGI. V dropped 6 bases and J dropped 2 bases, with 16 bases sitting between them. The CDR3 totals 15 residues. For the CDR3, the DNA is TGTGCCAGCAGCTCTTGGGGGGGAATTAACACTGAAGCTTTCTTT. This sequence encodes CASSSWGGINTEAFF.

The chain recombines TRBV9 with TRBJ2-7; D might be TRBD1 (7 bases). V was pared by 0 bases and J by 2 bases, with 12 bases between. CDR3 length: 15 residues. CDR1 SGDLS and CDR2 YYNGEE come from the germline V gene. CDR3 residues: CASSVAGGGAYEQYF. Here the CDR3 DNA reads TGTGCCAGCAGCGTAGCCGGAGGGGGCGCCTACGAGCAGTACTTC.